This record concerns one T cell receptor (beta chain) sequence. This sample stems from a study of blood T cell repertoires in COVID-19. Turning to the study itself: Samples came from the United States, Italy and Spain, spanning acute and convalescent COVID-19.

There are 15 residues in the CDR3. Trimming removed 0 bases at V and 8 bases at J, with 15 bases between. Germline V gene sequence: CDR1 SGDLS, CDR2 YYNGEE. Assay: immunoSEQ multiplex PCR; the TCRdb copy retains only in-frame clones and omits some. The sample has about 400,000 clones, about 85% seen once. Everyone who took part was about 18 to 89 years old, and they came from 20 to 25 US areas. Self-reported history from a screening survey and questionnaire set each donor's cohort. The sequenced sample was PBMCs or T cells enriched from blood (not recorded which). The clonotype originates from a woman aged 18-30 years with acute COVID-19. This chain joins TRBV9 and TRBJ2-1, with unresolved D. Here the CDR3 reads CASSVGGSPSDEQFF. Here the CDR3 DNA reads TGTGCCAGCAGCGTAGGAGGTTCCCCCTCGGATGAGCAGTTCTTC. The full variable domain, completed using reference TRBV9 and TRBJ2-1, is DSGVTQTPKHLITATGQRVTLRCSPRSGDLSVYWYQQSLDQGLQFLIQYYNGEERAKGNILERFSAQQFPDLHSELNLSSLELGDSALYFCASSVGGSPSDEQFFGPGTRLTVL.